This T cell receptor beta chain is drawn from a study of T cell responses to AZD1222 COVID-19 vaccine. The CDR3 has 14 amino acids. V was trimmed by 7 bases and J by 0 bases, leaving 10 bases between them. Germline-derived CDR1 and CDR2 are MDHEN and SYDVKM. Here immunoSEQ multiplex PCR was the method, and the copy in TCRdb shows in-frame clones only, minus some. Among 140,000 to 150,000 clones, approximately 90% were seen once, and the ten largest hold roughly 1.7%. Material: peripheral blood, obtained 28 days after the second AZD1222 dose. The chain carries TRBV28 and TRBJ1-3, with D uncertain. The clonotype was recovered from an adult who received the AZD1222 COVID-19 vaccine. The CDR3 DNA reads TGTGCCAGCACCTCACGGGGCTCTGGAAACACCATATATTTT. Its translation is CASTSRGSGNTIYF.